Below, one T cell receptor (beta chain) is given with its context. Its antigen is unknown. This sample is drawn from a study of T cells in localized non-small cell lung cancer. Whole-study results and caveats: Higher blood T cell density went with longer overall survival. The appearance of a median 57 of the top 100 tumor clones was seen in adjacent lung.

Repertoires were generated with immunoSEQ multiplex PCR, while TCRdb's copy carries only in-frame clones and drops some. This table has 1,000 or so clones, about 38% appearing once. This receptor was identified in a man between 40 and 70 years old with stage III lung adenocarcinoma. Sequencing used normal lung tissue next to the tumor, obtained before any cancer treatment.

In nucleotides, the CDR3 is TGTGCCAGCTCACGGAGGACAGGGAACACCGGGGAGCTGTTTTTT. It yields the protein CASSRRTGNTGELFF. The J gene is TRBJ2-2, the V gene TRBV18, with 7 bases aligning to TRBD1. V shed 4 bases and J 1 base; nucleotides not matched to a gene: 3. CDR3 length: 15 residues. The germline V gene encodes CDR1 KGHSH and CDR2 LQKENI. The whole variable domain, remainder taken from reference TRBV18 and TRBJ2-2, is NAGVMQNPRHLVRRRGQEARLRCSPMKGHSHVYWYRQLPEEGLKFMVYLQKENIIDESGMPKERFSAEFPKEGPSILRIQQVVRGDSAAYFCASSRRTGNTGELFFGEGSRLTVL.